This T cell receptor (beta chain) was sequenced during a study of cytotoxic CD8 clonotypes in ibrutinib-treated CLL. The V segment lost 7 bases and the J segment 0 bases; nucleotides outside the gene matches: 3. The CDR3 covers 14 residues. The germline V gene encodes CDR1 SNHLY and CDR2 FYNNEI. There are a few counts of this clone. Some clones are missing from TCRdb's copy, which holds only in-frame ones; the method was immunoSEQ multiplex PCR. The top ten clones hold 5% to 6.5% of a sample with some 350,000 clones, 67% of them seen once. The sequences come from PBMCs, collected after 36 months of ibrutinib treatment. This chain connects TRBV2 to TRBJ2-7, with TRBD2 identical over 10 bases. The TCR comes from a human donor with chronic lymphocytic leukemia. CDR3 DNA: TGTGCCAGCACCAGGACTAGCGGCTCCTACGAGCAGTACTTC. This sequence encodes CASTRTSGSYEQYF.